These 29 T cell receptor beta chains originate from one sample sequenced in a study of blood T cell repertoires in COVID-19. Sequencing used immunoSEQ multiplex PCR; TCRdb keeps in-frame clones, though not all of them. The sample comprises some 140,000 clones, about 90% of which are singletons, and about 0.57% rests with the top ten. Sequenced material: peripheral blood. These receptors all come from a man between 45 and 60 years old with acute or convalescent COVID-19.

This chain's CDR3 is CASSYAAPYEQYV. CDR3 DNA: TGTGCCAGCAGTTATGCGGCTCCCTACGAGCAGTACGTC. This chain connects TRBV6-1 to TRBJ2-7; D is unresolved. The V end was cut by 5 bases, the J end by 2 bases, with 10 bases between. This CDR3 has 13 residues. The germline V gene encodes CDR1 MNHNS and CDR2 SASEGT.

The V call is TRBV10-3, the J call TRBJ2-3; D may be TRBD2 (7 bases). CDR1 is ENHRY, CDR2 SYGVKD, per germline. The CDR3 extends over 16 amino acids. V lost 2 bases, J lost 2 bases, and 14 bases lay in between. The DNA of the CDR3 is TGTGCCATCAGTGAGGGGAGGGGGGGCGACACAGATACGCAGTATTTT. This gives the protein CAISEGRGGDTDTQYF.

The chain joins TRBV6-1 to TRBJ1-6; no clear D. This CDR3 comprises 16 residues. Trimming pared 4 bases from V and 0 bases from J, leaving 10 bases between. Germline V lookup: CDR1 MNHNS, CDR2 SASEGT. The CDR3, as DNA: TGTGCCAGCAGTGGAGGCCAGAGCTCCTATAATTCACCCCTCCACTTT. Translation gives CASSGGQSSYNSPLHF.

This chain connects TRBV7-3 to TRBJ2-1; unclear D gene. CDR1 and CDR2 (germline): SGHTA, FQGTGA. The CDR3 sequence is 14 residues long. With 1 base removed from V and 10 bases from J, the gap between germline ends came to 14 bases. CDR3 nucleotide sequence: TGTGCCAGCAGCTTAATCGACGGAGTATCGGAGCAGTTCTTC. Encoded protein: CASSLIDGVSEQFF.

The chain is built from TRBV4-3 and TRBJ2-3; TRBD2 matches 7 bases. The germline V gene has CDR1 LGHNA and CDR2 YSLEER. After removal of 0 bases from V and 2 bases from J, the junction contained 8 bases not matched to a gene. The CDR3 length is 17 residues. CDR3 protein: CASSQDRAGGTTDTQYF. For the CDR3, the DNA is TGCGCCAGCAGCCAAGATCGCGCCGGGGGGACCACAGATACGCAGTATTTT.

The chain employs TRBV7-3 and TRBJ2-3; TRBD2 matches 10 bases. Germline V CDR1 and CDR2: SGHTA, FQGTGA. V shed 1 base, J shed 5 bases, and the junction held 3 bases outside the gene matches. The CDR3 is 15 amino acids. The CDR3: CASSLSVAGGDTQYF. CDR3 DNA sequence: TGTGCCAGCAGCTTAAGTGTAGCGGGGGGAGATACGCAGTATTTT.

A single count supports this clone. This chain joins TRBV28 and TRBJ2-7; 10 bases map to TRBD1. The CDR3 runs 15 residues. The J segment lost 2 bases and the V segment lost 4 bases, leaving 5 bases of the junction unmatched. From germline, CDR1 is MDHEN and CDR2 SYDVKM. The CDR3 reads CASSWTGGLAYEQYF. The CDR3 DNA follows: TGTGCCAGCAGTTGGACAGGGGGTCTAGCCTACGAGCAGTACTTC.

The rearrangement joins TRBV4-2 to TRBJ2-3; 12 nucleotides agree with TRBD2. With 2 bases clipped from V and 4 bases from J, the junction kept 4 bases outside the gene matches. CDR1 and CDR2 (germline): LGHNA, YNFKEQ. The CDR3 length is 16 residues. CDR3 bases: TGTGCCAGCAGCCAAACGGGACTAGCGGGTGCAGATACGCAGTATTTT. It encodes CASSQTGLAGADTQYF.

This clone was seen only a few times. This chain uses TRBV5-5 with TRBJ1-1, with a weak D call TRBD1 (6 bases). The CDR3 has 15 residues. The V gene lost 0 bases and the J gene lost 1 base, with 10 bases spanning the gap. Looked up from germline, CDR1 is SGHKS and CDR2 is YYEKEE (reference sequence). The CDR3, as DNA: TGTGCCAGCAGCTTGGAAGGACAGCCGAACACTGAAGCTTTCTTT. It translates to CASSLEGQPNTEAFF.

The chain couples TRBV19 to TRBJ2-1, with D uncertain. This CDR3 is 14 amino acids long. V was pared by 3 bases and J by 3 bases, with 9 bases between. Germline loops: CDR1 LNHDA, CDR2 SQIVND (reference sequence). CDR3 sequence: CASSITSSYNEQFF. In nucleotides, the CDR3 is TGTGCCAGTAGTATTACGTCTAGCTACAATGAGCAGTTCTTC.

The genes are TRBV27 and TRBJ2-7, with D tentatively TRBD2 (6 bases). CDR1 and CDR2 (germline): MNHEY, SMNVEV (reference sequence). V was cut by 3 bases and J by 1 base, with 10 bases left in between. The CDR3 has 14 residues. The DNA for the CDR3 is TGTGCCAGCAGTTTCGAGGGGAGGTCCTACGAGCAGTACTTC. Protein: CASSFEGRSYEQYF.

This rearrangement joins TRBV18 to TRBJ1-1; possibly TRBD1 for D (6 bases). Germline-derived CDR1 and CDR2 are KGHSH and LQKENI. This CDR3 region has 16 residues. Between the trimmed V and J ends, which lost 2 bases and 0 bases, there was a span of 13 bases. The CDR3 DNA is TGTGCCAGCTCACCAGGCCAGGGGCGCTTGAACACTGAAGCTTTCTTT. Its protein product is CASSPGQGRLNTEAFF.

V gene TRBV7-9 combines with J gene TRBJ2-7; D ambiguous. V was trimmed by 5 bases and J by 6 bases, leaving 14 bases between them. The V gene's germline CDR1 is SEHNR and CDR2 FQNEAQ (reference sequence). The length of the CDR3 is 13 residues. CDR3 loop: CASSLILAAEQYF. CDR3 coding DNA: TGTGCCAGCAGCCTAATTCTCGCCGCCGAGCAGTACTTC.

The CDR3 region is CASSWRGHPYGYTF. DNA for the CDR3: TGTGCCAGCAGCTGGCGGGGTCATCCTTATGGCTACACCTTC. The V and J genes are TRBV7-2 and TRBJ1-2; D is uncertain. Germline lookup yields CDR1 SGHTA and CDR2 FQGNSA. Between the trimmed V and J ends, which lost 4 bases and 5 bases, there was a span of 14 bases. The CDR3 consists of 14 residues.

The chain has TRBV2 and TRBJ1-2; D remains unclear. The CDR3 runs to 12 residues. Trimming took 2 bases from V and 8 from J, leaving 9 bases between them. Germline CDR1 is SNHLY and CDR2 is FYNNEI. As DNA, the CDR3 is TGTGCCAGCAGTGAAAGGAGCAGCGGCTACACCTTC. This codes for CASSERSSGYTF. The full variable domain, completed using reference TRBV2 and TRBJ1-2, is EPEVTQTPSHQVTQMGQEVILRCVPISNHLYFYWYRQILGQKVEFLVSFYNNEISEKSEIFDDQFSVERPDGSNFTLKIRSTKLEDSAMYFCASSERSSGYTFGSGTRLTVV.

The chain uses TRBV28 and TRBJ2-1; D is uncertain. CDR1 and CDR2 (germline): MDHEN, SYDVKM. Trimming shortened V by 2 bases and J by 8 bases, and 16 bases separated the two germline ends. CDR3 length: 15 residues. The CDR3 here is CASSLADPMGDEQFF. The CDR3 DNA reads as TGTGCCAGCAGTTTAGCAGACCCCATGGGCGATGAGCAGTTCTTC.

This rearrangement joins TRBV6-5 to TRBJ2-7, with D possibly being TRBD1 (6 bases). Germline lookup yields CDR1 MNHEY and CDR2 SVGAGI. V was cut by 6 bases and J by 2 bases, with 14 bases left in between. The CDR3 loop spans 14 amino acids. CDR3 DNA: TGTGCCAGCAGACGAACCGGGACAACCTACGAGCAGTACTTC. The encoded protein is CASRRTGTTYEQYF.

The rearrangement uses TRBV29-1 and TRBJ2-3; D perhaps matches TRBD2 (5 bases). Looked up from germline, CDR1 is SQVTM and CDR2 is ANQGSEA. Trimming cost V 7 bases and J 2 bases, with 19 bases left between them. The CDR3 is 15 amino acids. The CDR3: CSAEGLAYNTDTQYF. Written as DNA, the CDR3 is TGCAGCGCCGAGGGCCTAGCCTATAACACAGATACGCAGTATTTT.

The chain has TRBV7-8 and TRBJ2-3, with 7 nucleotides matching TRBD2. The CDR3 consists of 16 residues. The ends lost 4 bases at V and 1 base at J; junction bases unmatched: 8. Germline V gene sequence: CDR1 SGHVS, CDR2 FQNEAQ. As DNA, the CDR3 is TGTGCCAGCAGCTCCCGCACTACTAGCGGCACAGATACGCAGTATTTT. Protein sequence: CASSSRTTSGTDTQYF.

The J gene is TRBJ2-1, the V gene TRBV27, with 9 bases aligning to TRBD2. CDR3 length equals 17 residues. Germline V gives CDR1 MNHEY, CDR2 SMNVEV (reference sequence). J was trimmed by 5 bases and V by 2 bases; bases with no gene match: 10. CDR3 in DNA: TGTGCCAGCAGTTTAGGCCCCGTGACTAGCGGAAACAATGAGCAGTTCTTC. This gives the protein CASSLGPVTSGNNEQFF.

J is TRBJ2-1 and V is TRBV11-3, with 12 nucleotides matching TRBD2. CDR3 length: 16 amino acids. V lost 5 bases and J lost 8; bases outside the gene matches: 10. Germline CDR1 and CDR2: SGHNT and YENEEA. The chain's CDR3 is CASSIRTSGKSDEQFF. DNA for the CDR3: TGTGCCAGCAGCATTAGGACTAGCGGGAAATCGGATGAGCAGTTCTTC.

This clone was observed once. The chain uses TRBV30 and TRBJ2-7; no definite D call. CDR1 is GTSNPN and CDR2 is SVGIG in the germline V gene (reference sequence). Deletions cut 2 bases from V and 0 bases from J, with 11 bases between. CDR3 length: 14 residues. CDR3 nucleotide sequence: TGTGCCTGGAGTCCCCTAGTCAGCTCCTACGAGCAGTACTTC. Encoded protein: CAWSPLVSSYEQYF.

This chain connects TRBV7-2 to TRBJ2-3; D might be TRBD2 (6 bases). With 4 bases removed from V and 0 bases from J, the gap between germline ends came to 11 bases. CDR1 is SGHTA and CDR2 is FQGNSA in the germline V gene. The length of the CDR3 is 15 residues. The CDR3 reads CASSSPGDSTDTQYF. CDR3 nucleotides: TGTGCCAGCAGCTCCCCGGGGGATAGCACAGATACGCAGTATTTT. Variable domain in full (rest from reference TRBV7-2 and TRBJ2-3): GAGVSQSPSNKVTEKGKDVELRCDPISGHTALYWYRQSLGQGLEFLIYFQGNSAPDKSGLPSDRFSAERTGGSVSTLTIQRTQQEDSAVYLCASSSPGDSTDTQYFGPGTRLTVL.

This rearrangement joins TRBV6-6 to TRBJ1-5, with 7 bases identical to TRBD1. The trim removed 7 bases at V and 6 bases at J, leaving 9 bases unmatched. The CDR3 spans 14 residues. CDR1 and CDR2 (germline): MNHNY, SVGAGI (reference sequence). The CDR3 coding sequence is TGTGCCAGCACACGGGACAGCGTAGGTCAGCCCCAGCATTTT. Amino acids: CASTRDSVGQPQHF.

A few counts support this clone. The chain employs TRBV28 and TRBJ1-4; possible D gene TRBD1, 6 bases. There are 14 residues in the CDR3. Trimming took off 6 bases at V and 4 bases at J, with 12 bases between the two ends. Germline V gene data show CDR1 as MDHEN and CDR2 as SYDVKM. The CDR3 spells CASRPGHSNEKLFF. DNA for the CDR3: TGTGCCAGCAGACCGGGACACAGTAATGAAAAACTGTTTTTT.

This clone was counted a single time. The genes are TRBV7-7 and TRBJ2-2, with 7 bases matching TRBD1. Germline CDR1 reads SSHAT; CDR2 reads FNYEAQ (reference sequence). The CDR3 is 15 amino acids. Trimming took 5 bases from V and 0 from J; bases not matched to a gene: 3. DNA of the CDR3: TGTGCCAGCAGCGCTGGGACAGCGAACACCGGGGAGCTGTTTTTT. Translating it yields CASSAGTANTGELFF.

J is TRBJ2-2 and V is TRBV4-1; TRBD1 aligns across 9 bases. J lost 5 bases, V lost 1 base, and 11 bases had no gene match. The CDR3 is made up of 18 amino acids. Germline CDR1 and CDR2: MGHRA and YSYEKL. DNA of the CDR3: TGCGCCAGCAGCCAAGGGTCTGGGACAGGGAGGTGGACCGGGGAGCTGTTTTTT. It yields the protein CASSQGSGTGRWTGELFF.

The CDR3 DNA reads TGTGCCAGCAGTTACCTGGGGGGGGACAATGAGCAGTTCTTC. Its protein is CASSYLGGDNEQFF. The V gene is TRBV6-5, the J gene TRBJ2-1, with 7 bases lining up with TRBD2. CDR3 length: 14 amino acids. Trimming cost V 2 bases and J 5 bases; bases outside gene matches: 3. Per the germline V gene, CDR1 is MNHEY and CDR2 is SVGAGI.

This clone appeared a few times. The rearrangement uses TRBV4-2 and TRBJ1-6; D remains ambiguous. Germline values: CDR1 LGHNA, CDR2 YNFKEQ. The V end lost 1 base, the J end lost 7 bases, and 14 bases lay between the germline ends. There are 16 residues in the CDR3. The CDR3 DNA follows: TGTGCCAGCAGCCAAGTCCGGGATTTGGGAAATTCACCCCTCCACTTT. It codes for CASSQVRDLGNSPLHF.